The clone carrying this T cell receptor beta chain has ten or more counts. Antigen specificity is unknown. V lost 6 bases and J lost 4, with 21 bases in between. This CDR3 contains 16 residues. Germline V CDR1 and CDR2: MDHEN, SYDVKM. This entry belongs to a study of T cell repertoires in cytomegalovirus infection. The wider study: Public TCR beta signatures provided an indication of both CMV infection and a matching HLA type. Study-level findings and limits: It was HLA-C-restricted CMV-specific TCR beta clonotypes that dominated the response ex vivo. Summed frequency of shared TCR beta families picked out CMV carriers who also had the relevant HLA.

Each CDR3 protein is one row after TCRdb ran MiXCR on the reads. The sample shows 100,000 to 150,000 distinct CDR3 sequences, 7.5% to 9% of them seen only once. The sequencing sample was made of PBMCs. This rearrangement joins TRBV28 to TRBJ1-1, with D possibly being TRBD1 (6 bases). This sequence originates from a human donor in good health (CMV status not recorded). Some clones in this sample may be carry-over from other donors' samples. For the CDR3, the DNA is TGTGCCAGCAGCCTCCGGGGGGCTGTAATGATCACTGAAGCTTTCTTT. Translating gives CASSLRGAVMITEAFF.